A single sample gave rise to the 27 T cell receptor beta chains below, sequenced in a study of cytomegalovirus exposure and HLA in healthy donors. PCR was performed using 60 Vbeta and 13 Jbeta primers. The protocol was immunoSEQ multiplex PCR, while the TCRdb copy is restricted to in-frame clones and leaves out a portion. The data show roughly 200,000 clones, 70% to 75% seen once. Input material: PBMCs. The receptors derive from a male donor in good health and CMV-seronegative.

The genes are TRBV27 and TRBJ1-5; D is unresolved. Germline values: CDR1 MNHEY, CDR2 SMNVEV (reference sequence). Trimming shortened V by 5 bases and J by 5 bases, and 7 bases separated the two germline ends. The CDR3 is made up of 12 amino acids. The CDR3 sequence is CASSSGYQPQHF. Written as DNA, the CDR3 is TGTGCCAGCAGTAGCGGTTATCAGCCCCAGCATTTT.

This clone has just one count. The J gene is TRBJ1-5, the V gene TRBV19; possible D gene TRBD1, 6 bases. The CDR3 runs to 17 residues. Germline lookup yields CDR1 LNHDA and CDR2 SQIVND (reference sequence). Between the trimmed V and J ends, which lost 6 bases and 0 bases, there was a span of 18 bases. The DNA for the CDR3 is TGTGCCAGTAGGTATTTCGGGAAGGGGGTTAGCAATCAGCCCCAGCATTTT. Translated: CASRYFGKGVSNQPQHF.

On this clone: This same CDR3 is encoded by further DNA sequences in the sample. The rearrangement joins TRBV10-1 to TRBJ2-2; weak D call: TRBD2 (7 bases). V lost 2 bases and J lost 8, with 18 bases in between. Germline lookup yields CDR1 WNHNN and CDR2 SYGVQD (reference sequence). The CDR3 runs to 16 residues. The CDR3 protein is CASSEGRGGTSGELFF. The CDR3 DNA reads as TGCGCCAGCAGTGAGGGGAGGGGGGGAACTAGTGGGGAGCTGTTTTTT.

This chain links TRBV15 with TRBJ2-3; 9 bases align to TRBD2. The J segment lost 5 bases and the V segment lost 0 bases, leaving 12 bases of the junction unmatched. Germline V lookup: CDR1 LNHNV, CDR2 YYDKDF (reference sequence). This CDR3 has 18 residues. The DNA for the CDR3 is TGTGCCACCAGCAGAGATCTCGGCGGGAGGGCCGGGGGAGATACGCAGTATTTT. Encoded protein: CATSRDLGGRAGGDTQYF. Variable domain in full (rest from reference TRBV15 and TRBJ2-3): DAMVIQNPRYQVTQFGKPVTLSCSQTLNHNVMYWYQQKSSQAPKLLFHYYDKDFNNEADTPDNFQSRRPNTSFCFLDIRSPGLGDTAMYLCATSRDLGGRAGGDTQYFGPGTRLTVL.

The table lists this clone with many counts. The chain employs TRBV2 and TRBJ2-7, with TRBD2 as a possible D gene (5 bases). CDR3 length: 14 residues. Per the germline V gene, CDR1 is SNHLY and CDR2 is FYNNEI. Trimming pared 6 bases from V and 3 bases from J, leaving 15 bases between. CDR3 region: CASSLILTSYEQYF. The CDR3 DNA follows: TGTGCCAGCAGCCTCATTCTAACTAGCTACGAGCAGTACTTC.

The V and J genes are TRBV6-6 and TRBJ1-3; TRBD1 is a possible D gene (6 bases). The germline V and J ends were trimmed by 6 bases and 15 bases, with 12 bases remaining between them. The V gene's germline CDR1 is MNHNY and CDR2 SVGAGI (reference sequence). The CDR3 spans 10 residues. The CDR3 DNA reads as TGTGCCAGCAGCCGGGACACCCCATATTTT. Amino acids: CASSRDTPYF.

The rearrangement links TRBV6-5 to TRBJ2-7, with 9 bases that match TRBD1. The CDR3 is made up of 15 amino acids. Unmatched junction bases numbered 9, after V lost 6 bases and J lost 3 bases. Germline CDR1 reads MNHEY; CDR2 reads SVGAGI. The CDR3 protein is CASSHPGQGIYEQYF. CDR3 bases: TGTGCCAGCAGCCACCCGGGACAGGGAATCTACGAGCAGTACTTC.

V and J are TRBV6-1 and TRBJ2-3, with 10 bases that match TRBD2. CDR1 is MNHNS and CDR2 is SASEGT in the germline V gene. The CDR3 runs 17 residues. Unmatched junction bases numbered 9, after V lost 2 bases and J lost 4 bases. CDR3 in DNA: TGTGCCAGCAGTGAACGAAGTAGCGGGGGGTTCGCAGATACGCAGTATTTT. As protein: CASSERSSGGFADTQYF.

CDR3 coding DNA: TGTGCCAGCAGCTTAGGACTAGAGTTTCCAGATACGCAGTATTTT. Translated: CASSLGLEFPDTQYF. V usage is TRBV11-2 and J usage is TRBJ2-3, with a tentative D call TRBD2 (6 bases). This CDR3 spans 15 amino acids. Germline CDR1 reads SGHAT; CDR2 reads FQNNGV. Trimming removed 1 base at V and 4 bases at J, with 12 bases between.

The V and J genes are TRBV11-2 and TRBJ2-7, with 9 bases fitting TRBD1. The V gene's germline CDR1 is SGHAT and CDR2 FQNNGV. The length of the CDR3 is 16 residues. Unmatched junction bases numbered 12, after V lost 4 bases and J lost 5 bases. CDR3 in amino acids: CASSSIRSDRGHEQYF. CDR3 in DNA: TGTGCCAGCAGCTCCATACGGTCGGACAGGGGCCACGAGCAGTACTTC.

The CDR3 region is CASSFTSGSSYEQYF. Written as DNA, the CDR3 is TGTGCCAGCAGCTTTACTAGCGGGAGTTCCTACGAGCAGTACTTC. The chain links TRBV27 to TRBJ2-7; TRBD2 agrees at 11 bases. J lost 1 base, V lost 6 bases, and 5 bases had no gene match. Germline V gene lookup returns CDR1 MNHEY and CDR2 SMNVEV (reference sequence). This CDR3 spans 15 amino acids.

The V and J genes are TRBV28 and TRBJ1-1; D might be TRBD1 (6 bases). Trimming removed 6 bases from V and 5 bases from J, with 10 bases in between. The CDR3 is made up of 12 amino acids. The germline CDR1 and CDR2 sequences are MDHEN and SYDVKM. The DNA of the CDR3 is TGTGCCAGCAGAGAGGGGGGGACTGAAGCTTTCTTT. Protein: CASREGGTEAFF.

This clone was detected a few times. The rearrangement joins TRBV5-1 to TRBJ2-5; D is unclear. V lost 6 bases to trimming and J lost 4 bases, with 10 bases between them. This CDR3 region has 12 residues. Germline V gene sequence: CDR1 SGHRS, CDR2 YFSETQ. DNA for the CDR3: TGCGCCAGCATGTTAAGCCGAGAGACCCAGTACTTC. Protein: CASMLSRETQYF.

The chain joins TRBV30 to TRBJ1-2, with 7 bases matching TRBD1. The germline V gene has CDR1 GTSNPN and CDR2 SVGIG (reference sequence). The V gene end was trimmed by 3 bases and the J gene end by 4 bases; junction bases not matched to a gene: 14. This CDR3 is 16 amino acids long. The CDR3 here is CAWSFAPQGTAYGYTF. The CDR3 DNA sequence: TGTGCCTGGAGCTTTGCCCCACAGGGGACGGCCTATGGCTACACCTTC.

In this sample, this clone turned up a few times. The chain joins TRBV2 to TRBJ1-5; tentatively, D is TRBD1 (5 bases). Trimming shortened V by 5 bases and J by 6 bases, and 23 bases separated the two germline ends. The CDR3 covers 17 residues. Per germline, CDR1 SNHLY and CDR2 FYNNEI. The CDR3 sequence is CASSSTPTTVGGQPQHF. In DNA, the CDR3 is TGTGCCAGCAGTTCAACACCCACGACGGTGGGGGGTCAGCCCCAGCATTTT.

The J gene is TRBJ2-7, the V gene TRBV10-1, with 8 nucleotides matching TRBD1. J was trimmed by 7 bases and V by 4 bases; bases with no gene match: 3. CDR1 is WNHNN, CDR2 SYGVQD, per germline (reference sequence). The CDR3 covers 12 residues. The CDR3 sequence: CASSARTGEQYF. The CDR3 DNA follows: TGCGCCAGCAGTGCTAGGACAGGGGAGCAGTACTTC.

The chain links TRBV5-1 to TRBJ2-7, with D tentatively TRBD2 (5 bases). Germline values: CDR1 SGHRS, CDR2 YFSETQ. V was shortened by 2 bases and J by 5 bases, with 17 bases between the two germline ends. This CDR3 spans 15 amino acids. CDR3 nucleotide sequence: TGCGCCAGCAGCTTTTTAGCGCAGGCGGTCCACGAGCAGTACTTC. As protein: CASSFLAQAVHEQYF.

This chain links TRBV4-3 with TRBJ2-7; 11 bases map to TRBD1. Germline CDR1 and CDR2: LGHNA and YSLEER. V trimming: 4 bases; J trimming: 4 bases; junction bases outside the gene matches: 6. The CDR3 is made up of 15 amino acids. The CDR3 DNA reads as TGCGCCAGCAGCCCTTACGGGACAGGGGGATACGAGCAGTACTTC. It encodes CASSPYGTGGYEQYF.

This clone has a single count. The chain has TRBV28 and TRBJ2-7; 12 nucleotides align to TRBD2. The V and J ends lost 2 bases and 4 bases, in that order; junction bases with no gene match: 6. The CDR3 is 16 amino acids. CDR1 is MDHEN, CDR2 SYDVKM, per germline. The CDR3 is CASSLETSGSSYEQYF. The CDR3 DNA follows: TGTGCCAGCAGTTTAGAGACTAGCGGGAGTTCGTACGAGCAGTACTTC.

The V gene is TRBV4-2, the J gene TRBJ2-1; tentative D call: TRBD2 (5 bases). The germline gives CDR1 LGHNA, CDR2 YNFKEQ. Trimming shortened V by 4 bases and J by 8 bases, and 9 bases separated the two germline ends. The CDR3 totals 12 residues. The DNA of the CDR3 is TGTGCCAGCAGCCCCACTAGAGATGAGCAGTTCTTC. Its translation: CASSPTRDEQFF.

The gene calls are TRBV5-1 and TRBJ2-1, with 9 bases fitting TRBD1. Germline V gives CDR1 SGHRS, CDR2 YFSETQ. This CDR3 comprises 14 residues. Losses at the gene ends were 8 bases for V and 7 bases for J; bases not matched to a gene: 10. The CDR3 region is CASARDRVRNEQFF. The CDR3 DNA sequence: TGCGCCAGTGCCCGGGACAGGGTACGGAATGAGCAGTTCTTC.

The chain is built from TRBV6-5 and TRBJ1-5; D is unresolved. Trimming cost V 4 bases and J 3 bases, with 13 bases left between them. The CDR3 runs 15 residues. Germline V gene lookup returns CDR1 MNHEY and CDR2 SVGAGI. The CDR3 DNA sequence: TGTGCCAGCAGTTCCACGACACCAAACAATCAGCCCCAGCATTTT. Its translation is CASSSTTPNNQPQHF.

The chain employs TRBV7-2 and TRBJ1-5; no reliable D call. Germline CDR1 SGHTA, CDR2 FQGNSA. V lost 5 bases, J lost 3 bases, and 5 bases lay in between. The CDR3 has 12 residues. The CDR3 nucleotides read TGTGCCAGCAGCCAAAACAATCAGCCCCAGCATTTT. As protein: CASSQNNQPQHF.

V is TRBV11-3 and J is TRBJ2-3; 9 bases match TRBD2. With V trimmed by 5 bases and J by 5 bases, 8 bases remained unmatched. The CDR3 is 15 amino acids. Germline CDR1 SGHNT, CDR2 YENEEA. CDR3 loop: CASSLYSGGKDTQYF. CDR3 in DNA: TGTGCCAGCAGCCTCTATAGCGGGGGTAAAGATACGCAGTATTTT.

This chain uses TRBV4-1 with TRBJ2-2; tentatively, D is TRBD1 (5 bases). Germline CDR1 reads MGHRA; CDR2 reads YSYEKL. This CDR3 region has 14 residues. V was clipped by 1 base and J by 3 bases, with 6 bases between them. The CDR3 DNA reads TGCGCCAGCAGCCAAGGGGGCGACACCGGGGAGCTGTTTTTT. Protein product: CASSQGGDTGELFF.

As DNA, the CDR3 is TGCGCCAGCAGCCAAGATAGGGGCTCAGCCTACGAGCAGTACTTC. Protein sequence: CASSQDRGSAYEQYF. The chain recombines TRBV4-1 with TRBJ2-7; the D gene is possibly TRBD1 (5 bases). CDR3 length equals 15 residues. Germline-derived CDR1 and CDR2 are MGHRA and YSYEKL. V was cut by 0 bases and J by 2 bases, with 11 bases left in between.

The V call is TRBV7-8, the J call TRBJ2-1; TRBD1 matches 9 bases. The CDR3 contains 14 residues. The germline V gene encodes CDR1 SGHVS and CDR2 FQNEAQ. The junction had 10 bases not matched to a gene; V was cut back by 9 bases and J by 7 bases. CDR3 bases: TGTGCCAGTGCCCCAGGGACAGGGAAAAATGAGCAGTTCTTC. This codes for CASAPGTGKNEQFF.